The present TCR beta chain was sequenced within a study of blood T cell repertoires in COVID-19. Trimming removed 6 bases from V and 0 bases from J, with 9 bases in between. Germline loops: CDR1 SQVTM, CDR2 ANQGSEA. CDR3 length: 13 amino acids. This clone was observed a handful of times. Authors' data handling: Estimation of nucleated cell counts relied on the amplification of reference gene primers. The data were produced by immunoSEQ multiplex PCR, yet TCRdb's version contains in-frame clones alone and is incomplete. Clone size and the V and J calls come from that table; the DNA yielded D and trimming. The sample yields under 300,000 clones, 86% seen once.

The sequencing input was peripheral blood. The genes are TRBV29-1 and TRBJ1-3; no clear D. The sequence was collected from a young woman with active or convalescent COVID-19. CDR3 loop: CSVQESSGNTIYF. In DNA, the CDR3 is TGCAGCGTCCAAGAGAGCTCTGGAAACACCATATATTTT.